The T cell receptor (beta chain) under discussion was sequenced for a study of T-cell memory formation after mild COVID-19. Notes on the study in general: Among clones peaking at day 37 in the second wave, SARS-CoV-2 specificity remained unconfirmed. The pre-infection memory compartment contained some responding clones, suggesting cross-reactive memory joined. Contracting CD4+ clones sat mainly in CM and EM; CD8+ in EMRA.

This clonotype appeared a single time. What it binds is not known. This CDR3 contains 14 residues. The ends were cut back, 4 bases at V and 2 bases at J, with 9 bases in the middle. The V gene's germline CDR1 is SNHLY and CDR2 FYNNEI. cDNA libraries for TCR alpha and TCR beta, carrying sample barcodes and UMIs, came from 5'RACE with constant-segment primers. Each CDR3 protein gets one entry after TCRdb re-called the 5' RACE reads with MiXCR. The sample carries some 320,000 distinct CDR3 sequences, 15% to 20% recorded once. The TCR originated in a man aged 18 to 29 who had mild COVID-19 (a few samples of this study predate the infection). Cell type and time point are not known. J is TRBJ1-5 and V is TRBV2; no definite D call. The sample was PBMCs or a T cell subset sorted from them (not recorded which). The CDR3 loop is CASSAGRGNQPQHF. The CDR3 DNA is TGTGCCAGCAGTGCAGGTCGTGGCAATCAGCCCCAGCATTTT.